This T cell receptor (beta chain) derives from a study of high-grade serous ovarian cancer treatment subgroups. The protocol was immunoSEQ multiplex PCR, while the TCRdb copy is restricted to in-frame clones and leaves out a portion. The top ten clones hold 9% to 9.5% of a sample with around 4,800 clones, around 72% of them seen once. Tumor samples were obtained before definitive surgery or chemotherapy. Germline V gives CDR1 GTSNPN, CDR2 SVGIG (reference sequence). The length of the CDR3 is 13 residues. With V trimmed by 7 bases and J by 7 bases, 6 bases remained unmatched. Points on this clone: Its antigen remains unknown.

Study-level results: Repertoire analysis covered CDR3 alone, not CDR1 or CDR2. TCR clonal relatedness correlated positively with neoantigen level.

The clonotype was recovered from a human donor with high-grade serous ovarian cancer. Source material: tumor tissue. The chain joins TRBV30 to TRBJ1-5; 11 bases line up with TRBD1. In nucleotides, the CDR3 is TGTGCCTATTCAAGGACAGGGGGCCAGCCCCAGCATTTT. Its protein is CAYSRTGGQPQHF.